Below, one TCR beta chain is given with its context. The read is 3 residues too short to cover the CDR3 end, so that end is filled in from the germline J gene. The data were taken from a study of Tregs in tolerant kidney transplant recipients. The method was immunoSEQ multiplex PCR; TCRdb's version includes in-frame clones alone and lacks a portion of them. With 30,000 or so clones in the sample, the ten largest clones hold 14%. This CDR3 region has 16 residues. Germline values: CDR1 SGHRS, CDR2 YFSETQ. The V gene lost 0 bases and the J gene lost 6 bases, with 18 bases spanning the gap. J is TRBJ1-2 and V is TRBV5-1, with D possibly matching TRBD1 (6 bases). The sample consisted of CD8+ T cells from blood, taken before the transplant. This receptor was identified in a human donor who received a combined kidney and bone marrow transplant. The part of the CDR3 DNA that was read is TGCGCCAGCAGCTTGGACAGGGCCTTGTGGGGACATGGC. This encodes CASSLDRALWGHG. The full CDR3 sequence reads CASSLDRALWGHGYTF.